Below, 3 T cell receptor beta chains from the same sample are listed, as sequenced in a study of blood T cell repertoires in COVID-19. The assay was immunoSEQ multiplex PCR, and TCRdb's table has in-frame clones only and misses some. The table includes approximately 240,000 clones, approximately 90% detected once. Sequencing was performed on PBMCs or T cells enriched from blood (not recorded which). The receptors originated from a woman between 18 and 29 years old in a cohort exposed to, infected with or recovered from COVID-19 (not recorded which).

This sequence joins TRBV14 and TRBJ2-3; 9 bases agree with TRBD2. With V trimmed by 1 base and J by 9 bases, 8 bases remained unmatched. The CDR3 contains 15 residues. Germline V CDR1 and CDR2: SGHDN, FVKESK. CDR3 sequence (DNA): TGTGCCAGCAGCCAAGTGGGCCTAGCGGGACCGACGCAGTATTTT. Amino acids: CASSQVGLAGPTQYF.

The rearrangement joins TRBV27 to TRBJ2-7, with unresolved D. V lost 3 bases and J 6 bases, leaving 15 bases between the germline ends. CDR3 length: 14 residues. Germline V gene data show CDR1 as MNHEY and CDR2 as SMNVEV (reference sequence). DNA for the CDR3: TGTGCCAGCAGTTTCTCAGTAGAGGTTGTCGAGCAGTACTTC. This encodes CASSFSVEVVEQYF.

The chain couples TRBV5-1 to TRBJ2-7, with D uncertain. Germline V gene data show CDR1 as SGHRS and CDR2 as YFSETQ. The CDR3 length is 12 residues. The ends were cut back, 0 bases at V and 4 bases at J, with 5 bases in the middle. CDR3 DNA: TGCGCCAGCAGCTTGGATGAGTACGAGCAGTACTTC. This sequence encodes CASSLDEYEQYF.